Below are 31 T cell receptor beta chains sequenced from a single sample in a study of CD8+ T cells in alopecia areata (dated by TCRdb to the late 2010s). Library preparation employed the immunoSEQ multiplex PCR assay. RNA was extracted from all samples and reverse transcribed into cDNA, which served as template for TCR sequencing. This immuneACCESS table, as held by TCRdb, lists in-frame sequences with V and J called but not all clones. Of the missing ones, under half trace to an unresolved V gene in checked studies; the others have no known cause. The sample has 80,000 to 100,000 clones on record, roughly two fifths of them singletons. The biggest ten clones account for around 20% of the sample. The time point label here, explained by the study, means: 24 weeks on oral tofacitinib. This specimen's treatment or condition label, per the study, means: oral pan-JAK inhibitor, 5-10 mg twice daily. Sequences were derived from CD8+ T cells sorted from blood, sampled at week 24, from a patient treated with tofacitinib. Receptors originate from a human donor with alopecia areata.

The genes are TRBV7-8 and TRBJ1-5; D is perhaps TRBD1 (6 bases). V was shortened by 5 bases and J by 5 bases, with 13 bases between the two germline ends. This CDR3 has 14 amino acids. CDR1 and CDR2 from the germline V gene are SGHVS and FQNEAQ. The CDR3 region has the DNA TGTGCCAGCAGCCCGGGGGACACCCATCAGCCCCAGCATTTT. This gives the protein CASSPGDTHQPQHF.

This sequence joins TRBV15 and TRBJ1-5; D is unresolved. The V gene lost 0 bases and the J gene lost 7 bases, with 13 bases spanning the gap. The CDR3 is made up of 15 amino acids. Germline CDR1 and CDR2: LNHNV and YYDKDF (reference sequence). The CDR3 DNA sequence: TGTGCCACCAGCAGAGATAACGCACCCGGACAGCCCCAGCATTTT. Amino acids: CATSRDNAPGQPQHF.

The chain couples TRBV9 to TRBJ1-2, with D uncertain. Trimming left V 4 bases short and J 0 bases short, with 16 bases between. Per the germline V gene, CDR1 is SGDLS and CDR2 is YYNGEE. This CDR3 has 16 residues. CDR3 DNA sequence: TGTGCCAGCAGCCTTAGTGGCGAGGGTACTAACTATGGCTACACCTTC. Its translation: CASSLSGEGTNYGYTF.

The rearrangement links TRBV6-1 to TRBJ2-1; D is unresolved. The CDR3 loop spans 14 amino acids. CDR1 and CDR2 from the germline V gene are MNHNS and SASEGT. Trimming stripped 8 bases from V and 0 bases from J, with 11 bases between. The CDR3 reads CASLPGPSYNEQFF. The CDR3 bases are TGTGCCAGCTTACCTGGGCCCTCCTACAATGAGCAGTTCTTC.

The CDR3 DNA is TGTGCCAGCAGCCAAGGAGATGCCCCCTACGAGCAGTACTTC. This sequence encodes CASSQGDAPYEQYF. The chain links TRBV14 to TRBJ2-7; no reliable D call. The CDR3 spans 14 residues. Trimming took off 1 base at V and 2 bases at J, with 9 bases between the two ends. Germline lookup yields CDR1 SGHDN and CDR2 FVKESK.

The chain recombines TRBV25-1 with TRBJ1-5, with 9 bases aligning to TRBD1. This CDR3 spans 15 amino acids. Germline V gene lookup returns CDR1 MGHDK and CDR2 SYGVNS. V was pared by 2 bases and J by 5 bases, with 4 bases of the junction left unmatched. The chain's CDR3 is CASSETGQGDQPQHF. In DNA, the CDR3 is TGTGCCAGCAGTGAAACGGGACAGGGCGATCAGCCCCAGCATTTT.

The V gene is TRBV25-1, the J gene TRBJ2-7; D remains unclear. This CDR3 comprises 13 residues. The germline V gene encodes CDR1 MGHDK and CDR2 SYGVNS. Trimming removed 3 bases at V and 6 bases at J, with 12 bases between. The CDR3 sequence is CASSDVGGSEQYF. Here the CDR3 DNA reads TGTGCCAGCAGTGACGTAGGTGGGTCCGAGCAGTACTTC.

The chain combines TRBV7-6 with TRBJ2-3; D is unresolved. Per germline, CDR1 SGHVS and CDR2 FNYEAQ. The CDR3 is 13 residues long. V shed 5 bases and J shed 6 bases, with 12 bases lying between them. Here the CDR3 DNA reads TGTGCCAGCAGCCAAATGGCCGGCGATACGCAGTATTTT. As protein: CASSQMAGDTQYF.

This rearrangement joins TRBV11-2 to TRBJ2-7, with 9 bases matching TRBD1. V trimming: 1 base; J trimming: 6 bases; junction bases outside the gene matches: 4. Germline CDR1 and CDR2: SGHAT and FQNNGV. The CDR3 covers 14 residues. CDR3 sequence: CASSLGTGAFEQYF. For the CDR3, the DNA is TGTGCCAGCAGCTTAGGGACAGGGGCTTTCGAGCAGTACTTC.

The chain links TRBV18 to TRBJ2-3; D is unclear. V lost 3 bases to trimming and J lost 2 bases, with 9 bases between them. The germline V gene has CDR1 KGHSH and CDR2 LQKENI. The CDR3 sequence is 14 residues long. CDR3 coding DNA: TGTGCCAGCTCACCTTTTCCCATCACAGATACGCAGTATTTT. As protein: CASSPFPITDTQYF.

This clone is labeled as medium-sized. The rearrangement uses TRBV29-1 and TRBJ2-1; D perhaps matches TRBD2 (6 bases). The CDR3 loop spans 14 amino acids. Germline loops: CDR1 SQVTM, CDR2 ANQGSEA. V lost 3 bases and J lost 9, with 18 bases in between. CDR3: CSVDLTRSAFEQFF. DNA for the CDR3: TGCAGCGTTGACTTGACTAGAAGTGCCTTTGAGCAGTTCTTC.

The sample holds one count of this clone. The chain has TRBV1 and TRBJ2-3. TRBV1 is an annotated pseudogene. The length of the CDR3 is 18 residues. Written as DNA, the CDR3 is TGCACCAGCAGCCAAGGTGTGATTCGGGGCGGTAGCACAGATACGCAGTATTTT. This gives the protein CTSSQGVIRGGSTDTQYF.

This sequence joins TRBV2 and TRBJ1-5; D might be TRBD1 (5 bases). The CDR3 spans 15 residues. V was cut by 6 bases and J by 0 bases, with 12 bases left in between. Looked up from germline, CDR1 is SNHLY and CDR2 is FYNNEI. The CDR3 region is CASRGGPYSNQPQHF. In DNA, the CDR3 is TGTGCCAGCAGGGGGGGACCGTATAGCAATCAGCCCCAGCATTTT.

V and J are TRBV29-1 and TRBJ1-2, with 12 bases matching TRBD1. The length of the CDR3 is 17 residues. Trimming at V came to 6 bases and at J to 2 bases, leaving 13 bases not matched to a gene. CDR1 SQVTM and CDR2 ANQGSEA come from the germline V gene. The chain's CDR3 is CSVEIGPGQGANYGYTF. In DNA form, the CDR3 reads TGCAGCGTAGAAATAGGACCGGGACAGGGGGCGAACTATGGCTACACCTTC. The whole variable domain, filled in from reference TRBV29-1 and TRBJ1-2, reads SAVISQKPSRDICQRGTSLTIQCQVDSQVTMMFWYRQQPGQSLTLIATANQGSEATYESGFVIDKFPISRPNLTFSTLTVSNMSPEDSSIYLCSVEIGPGQGANYGYTFGSGTRLTVV.

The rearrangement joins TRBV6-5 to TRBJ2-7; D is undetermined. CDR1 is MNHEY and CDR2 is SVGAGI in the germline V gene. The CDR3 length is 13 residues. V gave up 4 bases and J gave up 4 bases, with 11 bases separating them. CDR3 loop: CASSSVGMYEQYF. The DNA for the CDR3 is TGTGCCAGCAGTTCTGTAGGGATGTACGAGCAGTACTTC.

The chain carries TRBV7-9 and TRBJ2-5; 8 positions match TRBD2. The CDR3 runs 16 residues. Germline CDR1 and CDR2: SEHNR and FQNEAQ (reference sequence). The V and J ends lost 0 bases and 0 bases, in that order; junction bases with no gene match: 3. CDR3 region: CASSLAAGGYQETQYF. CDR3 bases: TGTGCCAGCAGCTTAGCGGCGGGAGGCTACCAAGAGACCCAGTACTTC.

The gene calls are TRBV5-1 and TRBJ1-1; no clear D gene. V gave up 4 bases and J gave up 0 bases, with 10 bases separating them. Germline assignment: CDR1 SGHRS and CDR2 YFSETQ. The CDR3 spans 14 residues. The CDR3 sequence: CASSPRTVNTEAFF. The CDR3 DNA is TGCGCCAGCAGCCCAAGGACGGTGAACACTGAAGCTTTCTTT.

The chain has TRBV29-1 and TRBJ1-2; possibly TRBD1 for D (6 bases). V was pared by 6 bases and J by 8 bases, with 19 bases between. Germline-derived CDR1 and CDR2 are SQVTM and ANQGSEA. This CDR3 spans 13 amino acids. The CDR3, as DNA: TGCAGCGTGGCGGACAGACCCAAGGGGGGCTACACCTTC. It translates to CSVADRPKGGYTF.

The CDR3 here is CSVEDLVNWEKSYGYTF. In DNA, the CDR3 is TGCAGCGTTGAAGATCTTGTTAACTGGGAGAAGAGCTATGGCTACACCTTC. The chain combines TRBV29-1 with TRBJ1-2; D is undetermined. There are 17 residues in the CDR3. The ends were cut back, 0 bases at V and 4 bases at J, with 21 bases in the middle. Germline lookup yields CDR1 SQVTM and CDR2 ANQGSEA.

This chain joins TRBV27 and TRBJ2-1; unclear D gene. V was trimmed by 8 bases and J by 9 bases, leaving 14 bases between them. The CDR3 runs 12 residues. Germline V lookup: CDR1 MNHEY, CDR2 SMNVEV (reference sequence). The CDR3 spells CASSWAAGEQFF. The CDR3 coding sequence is TGTGCCAGCTCTTGGGCCGCCGGTGAGCAGTTCTTC.

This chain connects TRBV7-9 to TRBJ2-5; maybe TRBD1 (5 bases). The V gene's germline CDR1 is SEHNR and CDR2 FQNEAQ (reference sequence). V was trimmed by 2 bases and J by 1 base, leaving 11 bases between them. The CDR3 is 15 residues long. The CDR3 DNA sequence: TGTGCCAGCAGCTTAAGAGTTCAGGGCCAAGAGACCCAGTACTTC. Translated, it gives CASSLRVQGQETQYF.

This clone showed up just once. The CDR3 DNA reads as TGTGCCAGCAGCGCCTCCGGGACTAGGAGCTCCTACAATGAGCAGTTCTTC. The encoded protein is CASSASGTRSSYNEQFF. The chain uses TRBV9 and TRBJ2-1, with 8 bases identical to TRBD2. This CDR3 has 17 residues. CDR1 is SGDLS, CDR2 YYNGEE, per germline. With 3 bases clipped from V and 0 bases from J, the junction kept 8 bases outside the gene matches. Drawing the rest from reference TRBV9 and TRBJ2-1, the complete variable domain is DSGVTQTPKHLITATGQRVTLRCSPRSGDLSVYWYQQSLDQGLQFLIQYYNGEERAKGNILERFSAQQFPDLHSELNLSSLELGDSALYFCASSASGTRSSYNEQFFGPGTRLTVL.

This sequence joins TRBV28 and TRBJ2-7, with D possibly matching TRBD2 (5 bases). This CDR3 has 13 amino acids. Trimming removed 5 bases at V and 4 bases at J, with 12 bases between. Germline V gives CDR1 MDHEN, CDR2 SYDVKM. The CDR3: CASSPPGLYEQYF. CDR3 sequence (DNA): TGTGCCAGCAGTCCCCCGGGGTTATACGAGCAGTACTTC.

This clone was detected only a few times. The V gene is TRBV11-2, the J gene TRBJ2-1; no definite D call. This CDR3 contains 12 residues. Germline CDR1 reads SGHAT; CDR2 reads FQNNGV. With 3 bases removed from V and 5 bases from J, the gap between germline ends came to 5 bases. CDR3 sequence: CASSFLNNEQFF. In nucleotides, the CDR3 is TGTGCCAGCAGCTTTCTCAACAATGAGCAGTTCTTC. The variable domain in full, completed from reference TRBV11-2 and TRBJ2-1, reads EAGVAQSPRYKIIEKRQSVAFWCNPISGHATLYWYQQILGQGPKLLIQFQNNGVVDDSQLPKDRFSAERLKGVDSTLKIQPAKLEDSAVYLCASSFLNNEQFFGPGTRLTVL.

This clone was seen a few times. CDR3 in DNA: TGCGCCAGCAGCTTGACAGCCCCGGGGGTAGTTTACGAGCAGTACTTC. It encodes CASSLTAPGVVYEQYF. The V gene is TRBV5-1, the J gene TRBJ2-7; D possibly corresponds to TRBD2 (6 bases). The length of the CDR3 is 16 residues. The V end lost 1 base, the J end lost 4 bases, and 18 bases lay between the germline ends. Germline V CDR1 and CDR2: SGHRS, YFSETQ.

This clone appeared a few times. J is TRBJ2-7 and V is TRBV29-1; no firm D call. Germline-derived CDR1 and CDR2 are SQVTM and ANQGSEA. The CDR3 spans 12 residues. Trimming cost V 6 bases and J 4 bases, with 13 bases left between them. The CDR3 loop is CSVLTPMYEQYF. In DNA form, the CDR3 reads TGCAGCGTCCTAACTCCCATGTACGAGCAGTACTTC.

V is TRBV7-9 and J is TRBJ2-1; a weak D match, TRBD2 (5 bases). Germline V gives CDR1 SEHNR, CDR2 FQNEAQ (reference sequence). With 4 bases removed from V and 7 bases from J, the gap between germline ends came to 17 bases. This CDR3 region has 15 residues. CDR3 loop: CASSSPLGRDNEQFF. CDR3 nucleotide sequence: TGTGCCAGCAGCTCCCCCCTCGGCCGGGATAATGAGCAGTTCTTC.

CDR3: CAWKWGGGVTYNEQFF. CDR3 sequence (DNA): TGTGCCTGGAAGTGGGGAGGGGGAGTAACCTACAATGAGCAGTTCTTC. The chain joins TRBV30 to TRBJ2-1; maybe TRBD2 (7 bases). This CDR3 has 16 amino acids. V was clipped by 4 bases and J by 2 bases, with 18 bases between them. CDR1 and CDR2 (germline): GTSNPN, SVGIG (reference sequence).

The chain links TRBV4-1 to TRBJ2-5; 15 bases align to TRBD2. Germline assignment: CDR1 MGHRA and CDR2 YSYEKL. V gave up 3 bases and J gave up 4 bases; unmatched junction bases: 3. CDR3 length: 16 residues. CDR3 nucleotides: TGCGCCAGCAGCCAGGTGGGACTAGCGGGAGGAGAGACCCAGTACTTC. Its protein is CASSQVGLAGGETQYF.

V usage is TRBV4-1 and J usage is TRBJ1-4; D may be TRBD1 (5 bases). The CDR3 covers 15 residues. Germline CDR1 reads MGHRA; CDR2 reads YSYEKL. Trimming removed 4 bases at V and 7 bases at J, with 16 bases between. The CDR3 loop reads CASSLTGTSGEKLFF. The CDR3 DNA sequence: TGCGCCAGCAGCCTAACCGGGACGTCGGGTGAAAAACTGTTTTTT.

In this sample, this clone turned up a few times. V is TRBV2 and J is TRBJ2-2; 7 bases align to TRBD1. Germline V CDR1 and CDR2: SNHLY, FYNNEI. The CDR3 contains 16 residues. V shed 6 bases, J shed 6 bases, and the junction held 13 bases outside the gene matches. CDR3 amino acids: CASRGPGTAAAGELFF. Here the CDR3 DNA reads TGTGCCAGCAGGGGGCCAGGGACAGCGGCGGCCGGGGAGCTGTTTTTT.